This T cell receptor (beta chain) came from a study of blood T cells in healthy people across ages. Primers used in a second PCR of about 6 to 11 cycles were a sample-barcoded 5' primer and a J-beta primer mix. One entry per CDR3 protein, called by TCRdb with MiXCR from the 5' RACE reads. The sample has about a million distinct CDR3 sequences; around two fifths are singletons. Trimming left V 1 base short and J 8 bases short, with 6 bases between. CDR1 is LGHNA, CDR2 YSLEER, per germline. This CDR3 region has 12 residues. This clonotype was found many times. Sample: blood. This TCR was sampled from a man in his late teens or twenties in good health. The genes are TRBV4-3 and TRBJ2-1; possible D gene TRBD1, 5 bases. The CDR3: CASSQVGDEQFF. In nucleotides, the CDR3 is TGCGCCAGCAGCCAAGTAGGGGATGAGCAGTTCTTC.